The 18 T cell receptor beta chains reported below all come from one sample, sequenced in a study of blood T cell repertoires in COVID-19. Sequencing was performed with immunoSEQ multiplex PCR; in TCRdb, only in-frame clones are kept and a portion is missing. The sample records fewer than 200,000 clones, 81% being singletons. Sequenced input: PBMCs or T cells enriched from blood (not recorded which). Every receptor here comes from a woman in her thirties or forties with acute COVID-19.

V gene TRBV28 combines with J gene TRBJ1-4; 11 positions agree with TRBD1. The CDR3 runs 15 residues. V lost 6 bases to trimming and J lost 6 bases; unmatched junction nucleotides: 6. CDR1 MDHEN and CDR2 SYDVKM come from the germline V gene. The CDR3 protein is CASRTPGQGDEKLFF. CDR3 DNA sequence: TGTGCCAGCAGAACACCGGGACAGGGGGATGAAAAACTGTTTTTT.

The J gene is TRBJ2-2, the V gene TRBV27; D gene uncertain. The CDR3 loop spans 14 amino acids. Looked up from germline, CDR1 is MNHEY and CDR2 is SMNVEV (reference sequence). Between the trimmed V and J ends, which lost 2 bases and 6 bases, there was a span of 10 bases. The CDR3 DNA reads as TGTGCCAGCAGTTTACGGTCTGTGTCCGGGGAGCTGTTTTTT. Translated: CASSLRSVSGELFF.

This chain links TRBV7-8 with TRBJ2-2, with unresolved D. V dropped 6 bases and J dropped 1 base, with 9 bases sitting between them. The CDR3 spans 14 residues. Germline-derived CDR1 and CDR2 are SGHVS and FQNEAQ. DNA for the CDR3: TGTGCCAGCAGGGCGGAGAAGAACACCGGGGAGCTGTTTTTT. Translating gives CASRAEKNTGELFF.

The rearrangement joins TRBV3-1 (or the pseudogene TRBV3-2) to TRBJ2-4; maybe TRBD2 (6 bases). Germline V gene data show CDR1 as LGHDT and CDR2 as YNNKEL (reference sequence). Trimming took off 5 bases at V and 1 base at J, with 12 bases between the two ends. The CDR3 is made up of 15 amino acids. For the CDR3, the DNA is TGTGCCAGCAGCTCTACTAGCTTCGCCAAAAACATTCAGTACTTC. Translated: CASSSTSFAKNIQYF.

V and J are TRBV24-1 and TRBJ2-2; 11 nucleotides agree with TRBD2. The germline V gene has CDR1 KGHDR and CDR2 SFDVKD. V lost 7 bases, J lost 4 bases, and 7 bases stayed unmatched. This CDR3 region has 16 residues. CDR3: CATSLAGGVTTGELFF. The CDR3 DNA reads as TGTGCCACCAGCCTAGCGGGAGGAGTGACCACCGGGGAGCTGTTTTTT.

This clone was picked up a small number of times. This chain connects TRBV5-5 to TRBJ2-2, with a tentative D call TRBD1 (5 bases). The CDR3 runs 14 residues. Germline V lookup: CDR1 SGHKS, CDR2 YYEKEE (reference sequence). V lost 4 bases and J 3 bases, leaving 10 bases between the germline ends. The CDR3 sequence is CASSPHRHTGELFF. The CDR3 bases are TGTGCCAGCAGCCCCCACAGGCACACCGGGGAGCTGTTTTTT.

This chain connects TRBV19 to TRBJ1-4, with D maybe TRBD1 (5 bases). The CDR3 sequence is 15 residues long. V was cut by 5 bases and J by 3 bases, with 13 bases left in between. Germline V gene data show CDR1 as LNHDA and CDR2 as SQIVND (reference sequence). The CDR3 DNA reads TGTGCCAGTAGTCTGTCGGGGGGGTCTAATGAAAAACTGTTTTTT. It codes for CASSLSGGSNEKLFF.

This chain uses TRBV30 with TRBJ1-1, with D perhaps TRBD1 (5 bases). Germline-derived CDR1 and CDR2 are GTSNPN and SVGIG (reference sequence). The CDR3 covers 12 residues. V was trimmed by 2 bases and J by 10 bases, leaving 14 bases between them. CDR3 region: CAWSSGPGGAFF. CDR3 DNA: TGTGCCTGGAGTTCCGGACCCGGGGGAGCTTTCTTT.

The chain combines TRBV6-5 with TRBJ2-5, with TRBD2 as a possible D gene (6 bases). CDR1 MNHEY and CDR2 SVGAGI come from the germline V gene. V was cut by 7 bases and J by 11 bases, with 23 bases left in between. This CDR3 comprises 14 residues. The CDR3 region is CASKLLRESPDQYF. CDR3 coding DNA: TGTGCCAGCAAACTCCTCCGGGAGAGTCCTGATCAGTACTTC.

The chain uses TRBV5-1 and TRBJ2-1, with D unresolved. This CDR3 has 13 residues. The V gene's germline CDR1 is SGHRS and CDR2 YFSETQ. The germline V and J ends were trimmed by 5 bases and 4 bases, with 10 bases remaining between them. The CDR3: CASRITHYNEQFF. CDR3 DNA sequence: TGCGCCAGCAGGATTACACATTACAATGAGCAGTTCTTC.

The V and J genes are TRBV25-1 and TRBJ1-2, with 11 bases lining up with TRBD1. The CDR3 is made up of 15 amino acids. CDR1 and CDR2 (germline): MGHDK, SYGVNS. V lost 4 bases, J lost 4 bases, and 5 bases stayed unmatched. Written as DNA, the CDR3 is TGTGCCAGCAGTGCCCGGACAGGGGGCGTCTATGGCTACACCTTC. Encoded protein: CASSARTGGVYGYTF.

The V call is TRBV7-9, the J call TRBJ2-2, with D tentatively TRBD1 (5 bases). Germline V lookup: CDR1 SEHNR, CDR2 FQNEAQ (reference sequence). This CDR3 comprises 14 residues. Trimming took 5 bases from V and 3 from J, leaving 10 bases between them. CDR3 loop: CASSRQSDTGELFF. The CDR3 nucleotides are TGTGCCAGCAGCCGACAGTCGGACACCGGGGAGCTGTTTTTT.

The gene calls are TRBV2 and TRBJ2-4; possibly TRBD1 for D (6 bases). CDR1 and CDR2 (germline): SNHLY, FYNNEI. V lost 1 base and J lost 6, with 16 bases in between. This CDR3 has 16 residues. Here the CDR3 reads CASSEEYGQWRNIQYF. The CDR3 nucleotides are TGTGCCAGCAGTGAAGAATATGGACAGTGGCGAAACATTCAGTACTTC. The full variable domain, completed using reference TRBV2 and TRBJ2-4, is EPEVTQTPSHQVTQMGQEVILRCVPISNHLYFYWYRQILGQKVEFLVSFYNNEISEKSEIFDDQFSVERPDGSNFTLKIRSTKLEDSAMYFCASSEEYGQWRNIQYFGAGTRLSVL.

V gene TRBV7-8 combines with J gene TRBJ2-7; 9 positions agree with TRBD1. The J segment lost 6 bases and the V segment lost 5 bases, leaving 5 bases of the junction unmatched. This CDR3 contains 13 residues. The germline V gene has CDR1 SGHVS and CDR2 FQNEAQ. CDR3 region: CASSLDRGGEQYV. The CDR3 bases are TGTGCCAGCAGCCTGGACAGGGGTGGCGAGCAGTACGTC.

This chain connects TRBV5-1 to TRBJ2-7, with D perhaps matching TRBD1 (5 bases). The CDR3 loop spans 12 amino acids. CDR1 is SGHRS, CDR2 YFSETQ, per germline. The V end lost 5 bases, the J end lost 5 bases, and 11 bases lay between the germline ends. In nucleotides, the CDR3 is TGCGCCAGCAGAGGTGACAGCGACGAGCAGTACTTC. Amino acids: CASRGDSDEQYF.

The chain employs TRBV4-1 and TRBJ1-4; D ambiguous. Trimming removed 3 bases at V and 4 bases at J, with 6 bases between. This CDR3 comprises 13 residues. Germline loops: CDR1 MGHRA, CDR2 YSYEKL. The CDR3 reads CASSQSGNEKLFF. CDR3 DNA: TGCGCCAGCAGCCAGTCGGGTAATGAAAAACTGTTTTTT.

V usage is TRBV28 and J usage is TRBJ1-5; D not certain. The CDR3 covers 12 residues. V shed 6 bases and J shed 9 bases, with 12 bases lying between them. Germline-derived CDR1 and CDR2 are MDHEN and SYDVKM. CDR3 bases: TGTGCCAGCAGCTTCCCCTCGTGGCCCCAGCATTTT. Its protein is CASSFPSWPQHF. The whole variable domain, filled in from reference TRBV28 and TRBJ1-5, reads DVKVTQSSRYLVKRTGEKVFLECVQDMDHENMFWYRQDPGLGLRLIYFSYDVKMKEKGDIPEGYSVSREKKERFSLILESASTNQTSMYLCASSFPSWPQHFGDGTRLSIL.

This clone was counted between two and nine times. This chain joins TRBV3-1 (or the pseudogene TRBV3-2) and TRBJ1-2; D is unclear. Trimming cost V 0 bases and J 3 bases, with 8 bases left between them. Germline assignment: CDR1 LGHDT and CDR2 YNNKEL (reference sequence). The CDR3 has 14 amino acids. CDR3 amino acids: CASSQDYNYYGYTF. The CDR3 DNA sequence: TGTGCCAGCAGCCAAGATTACAATTACTATGGCTACACCTTC.